Listed here are 5 T cell receptor beta chains from one sample, sequenced in a study of blood T cell repertoires in COVID-19. The assay was immunoSEQ multiplex PCR, and TCRdb's table has in-frame clones only and misses some. Here the sample spans roughly 150,000 clones, 80% to 90% being singletons. Sequencing input: peripheral blood. Every receptor here comes from a human donor in a cohort sampled during active COVID-19.

This clone came up a few times. The V and J genes are TRBV20-1 and TRBJ1-2; D gene ambiguous. Per germline, CDR1 DFQATT and CDR2 SNEGSKA (reference sequence). V was trimmed by 5 bases and J by 6 bases, leaving 10 bases between them. CDR3 length equals 11 residues. The CDR3 sequence is CSAWVRHGYTF. CDR3 DNA sequence: TGCAGTGCTTGGGTCAGGCATGGCTACACCTTC.

The chain combines TRBV7-9 with TRBJ2-7; TRBD1 aligns across 7 bases. The trim removed 1 base at V and 2 bases at J, leaving 5 bases unmatched. This CDR3 comprises 15 residues. Germline-derived CDR1 and CDR2 are SEHNR and FQNEAQ (reference sequence). The CDR3 DNA reads TGTGCCAGCAGCTTAGTATTGGGACAGACCTACGAGCAGTACTTC. It translates to CASSLVLGQTYEQYF.

The genes are TRBV7-8 and TRBJ2-7; 9 positions match TRBD1. Germline CDR1 SGHVS, CDR2 FQNEAQ. The ends lost 1 base at V and 5 bases at J; junction bases unmatched: 6. The CDR3 is made up of 15 amino acids. The CDR3 loop is CASSLDLGQGDEQYF. CDR3 sequence (DNA): TGTGCCAGCAGCTTAGATTTGGGACAGGGCGACGAGCAGTACTTC.

This chain uses TRBV5-1 with TRBJ2-1, with TRBD1 matching 10 bases. V shed 4 bases, J shed 0 bases, and the junction held 7 bases outside the gene matches. Germline V lookup: CDR1 SGHRS, CDR2 YFSETQ. CDR3 length: 17 residues. The CDR3 sequence: CASSGDRGLSSYNEQFF. The CDR3 nucleotides are TGCGCCAGCAGCGGGGACAGGGGTCTAAGCTCCTACAATGAGCAGTTCTTC.

The chain has TRBV10-3 and TRBJ2-2; D is uncertain. Germline assignment: CDR1 ENHRY and CDR2 SYGVKD. Between the trimmed V and J ends, which lost 3 bases and 2 bases, there was a span of 13 bases. This CDR3 is built from 16 residues. For the CDR3, the DNA is TGTGCCATCAGTGATGAGTTCGACACAAACACCGGGGAGCTGTTTTTT. This codes for CAISDEFDTNTGELFF.